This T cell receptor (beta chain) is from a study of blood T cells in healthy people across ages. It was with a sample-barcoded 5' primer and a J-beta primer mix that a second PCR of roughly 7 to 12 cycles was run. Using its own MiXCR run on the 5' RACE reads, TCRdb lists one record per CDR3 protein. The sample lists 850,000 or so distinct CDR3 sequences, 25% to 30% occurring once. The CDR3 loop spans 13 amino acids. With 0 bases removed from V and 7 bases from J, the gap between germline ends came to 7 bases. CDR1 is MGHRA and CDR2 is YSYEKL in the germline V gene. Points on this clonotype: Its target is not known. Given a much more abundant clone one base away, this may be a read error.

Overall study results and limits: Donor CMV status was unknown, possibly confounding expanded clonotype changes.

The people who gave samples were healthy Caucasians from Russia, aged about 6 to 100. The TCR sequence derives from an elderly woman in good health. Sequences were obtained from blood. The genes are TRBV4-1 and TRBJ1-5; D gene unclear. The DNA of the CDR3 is TGCGCCAGCAGCCAAGAGGCGTGGCAGCCCCAGCATTTT. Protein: CASSQEAWQPQHF.